This is a list of T cell receptor beta chains from one sample in a study of identical twins. TCRdb reprocessed the 5' RACE reads with MiXCR, giving one entry per CDR3 protein. The sample includes approximately 680,000 distinct CDR3 sequences, roughly 7.2% of them seen just once. This sample was also put to use in a study of yellow fever vaccine responses in identical twins.

The sequenced material came from PBMCs. All receptors come from a young woman in good health. Each CDR3 is given with its conserved first and last residue. A D gene is named only where the DNA matches it firmly. Size is omitted from some rows. Given values are once, few, many or a class for expanded clones.

>-|-|TRBJ1-6|TRBV10-3
TGTGCCATCAGTGAGCCCGACAGTGGCTCACCCCTCCACTTT
CAISEPDSGSPLHF
>-|-|TRBJ1-1|TRBV12-3/TRBV12-4
TGTGCCAGCAGTTTAGCGGCCTACAAGGACACTGAAGCTTTCTTT
CASSLAAYKDTEAFF
>-|-|TRBJ1-1|TRBV27
TGTGCCAGCAGTTCACCGGATGGGGGCACTGAAGCTTTCTTT
CASSSPDGGTEAFF
>TRBD2|many|TRBJ2-2|TRBV4-2
TGTGCCAGCATGCGGCTAGCGGGGAACACCGGGGAGCTGTTTTTT
CASMRLAGNTGELFF
>-|few|TRBJ2-1|TRBV11-2
TGTGCCAGCAGCTTACGGGGCCCCCAAAACAATGAGCAGTTCTTC
CASSLRGPQNNEQFF
>TRBD1|few|TRBJ1-1|TRBV12-3/TRBV12-4
TGTGCCAGCAAACCGGGACAGGGTTTGAACACTGAAGCTTTCTTT
CASKPGQGLNTEAFF
>TRBD1|many|TRBJ1-5|TRBV12-3/TRBV12-4
TGTGCCAGCAGTTTGCGACAGGGGGATCAGCCCCAGCATTTT
CASSLRQGDQPQHF
>-|-|TRBJ1-6|TRBV3-1
TGTGCCAGCAGCCAACCCCCTACTAATTCACCCCTCCACTTT
CASSQPPTNSPLHF
>TRBD1|many|TRBJ2-2|TRBV29-1
TGCAGCGTTAATCGGGACAGGGCCGGGGAGCTGTTTTTT
CSVNRDRAGELFF
>-|-|TRBJ2-1|TRBV7-8
TGTGCCAGCGTCAACAATGAGCAGTTCTTC
CASVNNEQFF
>-|-|TRBJ2-1|TRBV4-1
TGCGCCAGCAGCCAGCGGGGACTCTACAATGAGCAGTTCTTC
CASSQRGLYNEQFF
>-|many|TRBJ1-5|TRBV6-1
TGTGCCAGCAGAAGAGGGACGTCGGGCAATCAGCCCCAGCATTTT
CASRRGTSGNQPQHF
>TRBD1|few|TRBJ1-1|TRBV15
TGTGCCACCAGCAGCCTGGACAGGGATGACACTGAAGCTTTCTTT
CATSSLDRDDTEAFF
>-|few|TRBJ1-1|TRBV12-3/TRBV12-4
TGTGCCAGCAGTGCGACACCCACGGCGGCTTTCTTT
CASSATPTAAFF
>TRBD1|-|TRBJ2-6|TRBV11-1
TGTGCCCCGGCAATGGACAGGGGGGGAAACTCTGGGGCCAACGTCCTGACTTTC
CAPAMDRGGNSGANVLTF
>TRBD2|-|TRBJ2-1|TRBV5-1
TGCGCCAGCATCTCCGGGAGGAGCTCCTACGATGAGCAGTTCTTC
CASISGRSSYDEQFF
>TRBD1|few|TRBJ2-1|TRBV9
TGTGCCAGCAGCGTAGAGGACAGGGGAAATGAGCAGTTCTTC
CASSVEDRGNEQFF
>-|-|TRBJ2-2|TRBV20-1
TGCAGTGCTGGACGGGACACCGGGGAGCTGTTTTTT
CSAGRDTGELFF
>-|-|TRBJ2-5|TRBV28
TGTGCCAGCAGAACTCCCTCGCGAGAGACCCAGTACTTC
CASRTPSRETQYF
>-|few|TRBJ1-2|TRBV4-1
TGCGCCAGCAGCCAACCTCTAGGGGCCAACTATGGCTACACCTTC
CASSQPLGANYGYTF
>-|many|TRBJ2-2|TRBV10-2
TGCGCCAGCAGTGTTGGGGGACCGAACACCGGGGAGCTGTTTTTT
CASSVGGPNTGELFF
>-|-|TRBJ2-3|TRBV7-9
TGTGCCAGCAGCTACTCGAGGACCAACACAGATACGCAGTATTTT
CASSYSRTNTDTQYF